The 13 T cell receptor beta chains below come from one sample, sequenced in a study of T-cell reconstitution after alpha-beta-depleted transplantation in children. TCRbeta library preparation incorporated unique molecular identifiers. MiXCR was run by TCRdb on the PCR reads, yielding one entry per CDR3 protein. The sample carries over 550,000 distinct CDR3 sequences, over 9.5% recorded once. The specimen comprised PBMCs from the stem cell graft donor, sampled from the stem cell graft. All receptors come from a human donor who donated a stem cell graft to a child with acute myeloid leukemia.

V usage is TRBV7-9 and J usage is TRBJ2-1; TRBD2 agrees at 13 bases. The CDR3 consists of 16 residues. Germline V gene sequence: CDR1 SEHNR, CDR2 FQNEAQ (reference sequence). The V gene end was trimmed by 5 bases and the J gene end by 4 bases; junction bases not matched to a gene: 5. The CDR3 sequence: CASSTSGRASYNEQFF. The CDR3 DNA follows: TGTGCCAGCAGCACTAGCGGGAGGGCCAGTTACAATGAGCAGTTCTTC.

The rearrangement uses TRBV5-1 and TRBJ2-1, with D perhaps TRBD2 (6 bases). Germline V gene lookup returns CDR1 SGHRS and CDR2 YFSETQ. The CDR3 has 16 amino acids. V was cut by 4 bases and J by 1 base, with 15 bases left in between. For the CDR3, the DNA is TGCGCCAGCAGCATCCTCGGGGGAGGTTCCTACAATGAGCAGTTCTTC. Its protein product is CASSILGGGSYNEQFF.

The V call is TRBV20-1, the J call TRBJ2-1; TRBD2 agrees at 12 bases. Germline CDR1 reads DFQATT; CDR2 reads SNEGSKA (reference sequence). V shed 0 bases, J shed 10 bases, and the junction held 7 bases outside the gene matches. CDR3 length: 15 residues. In nucleotides, the CDR3 is TGCAGTGCTAGAGATCCTAGCGGGAGGGCCGAGGAGCAGTTCTTC. Translation gives CSARDPSGRAEEQFF.

This chain uses TRBV7-8 with TRBJ2-1; D is unresolved. V was clipped by 5 bases and J by 10 bases, with 15 bases between them. The CDR3 runs to 13 residues. CDR1 SGHVS and CDR2 FQNEAQ come from the germline V gene. The CDR3 protein is CASSPLLSNEQFF. The CDR3 DNA reads as TGTGCCAGCAGCCCCCTTTTGTCAAACGAGCAGTTCTTC. The full variable domain, its missing parts supplied by reference TRBV7-8 and TRBJ2-1, is GAGVSQSPRYKVAKRGQDVALRCDPISGHVSLFWYQQALGQGPEFLTYFQNEAQLDKSGLPSDRFFAERPEGSVSTLKIQRTQQEDSAVYLCASSPLLSNEQFFGPGTRLTVL.

This clonotype was picked up a small number of times. The chain joins TRBV5-1 to TRBJ2-3; 11 positions match TRBD2. The germline CDR1 and CDR2 sequences are SGHRS and YFSETQ. V lost 4 bases and J lost 5; bases outside the gene matches: 6. The CDR3 runs to 15 residues. CDR3 sequence reads: CASSSSTSGRDTQYF. DNA of the CDR3: TGCGCCAGCAGCAGTTCCACTAGCGGGAGAGATACGCAGTATTTT.

This clonotype has more than one count but fewer than ten. The V gene is TRBV12-3 or TRBV12-4, the J gene TRBJ1-6, with a weak D call TRBD1 (6 bases). V was trimmed by 4 bases and J by 6 bases, leaving 13 bases between them. The CDR3 consists of 15 residues. CDR3 nucleotides: TGTGCCAGCAGTTACCAGGGGAGCTTTAATTCACCCCTCCACTTT. Translation gives CASSYQGSFNSPLHF.

This clonotype showed up just a few times. The V and J genes are TRBV7-2 and TRBJ1-3; D gene ambiguous. Trimming left V 0 bases short and J 4 bases short, with 13 bases between. Germline-derived CDR1 and CDR2 are SGHTA and FQGNSA. The CDR3 runs to 16 residues. The chain's CDR3 is CASSLARGTQGNTIYF. For the CDR3, the DNA is TGTGCCAGCAGCTTAGCGCGCGGCACTCAAGGAAACACCATATATTTT.

This clonotype was seen ten or more times. The chain employs TRBV6-6 and TRBJ2-5; unclear D gene. CDR1 MNHNY and CDR2 SVGAGI come from the germline V gene (reference sequence). V lost 8 bases, J lost 3 bases, and 7 bases lay in between. The CDR3 spans 11 residues. In DNA, the CDR3 is TGTGCCAGCCGAACTAAAGAGACCCAGTACTTC. It codes for CASRTKETQYF.

In this sample, this clonotype turned up a few times. The rearrangement uses TRBV29-1 and TRBJ2-1; D possibly uses TRBD1 or TRBD2 (6 bases each). This CDR3 is built from 12 residues. The germline gives CDR1 SQVTM, CDR2 ANQGSEA. Trimming pared 7 bases from V and 7 bases from J, leaving 14 bases between. In DNA, the CDR3 is TGCAGCGGGGTACAGGGAGGAAATGAGCAGTTCTTC. It yields the protein CSGVQGGNEQFF.

This clonotype came up a few times. This chain links TRBV5-1 with TRBJ2-5; the match to TRBD1 covers 8 bases. The ends lost 0 bases at V and 7 bases at J; junction bases unmatched: 8. This CDR3 contains 15 residues. Germline CDR1 SGHRS, CDR2 YFSETQ. CDR3 in amino acids: CASSLATGATVTQYF. DNA of the CDR3: TGCGCCAGCAGCTTGGCGACAGGGGCTACCGTGACCCAGTACTTC.

This clonotype was seen a few times. V usage is TRBV6-2 or TRBV6-3 and J usage is TRBJ2-1; D is ambiguous. The V gene lost 0 bases and the J gene lost 6 bases, with 9 bases spanning the gap. From germline, CDR1 is MNHEY and CDR2 SVGEGT. The CDR3 covers 14 residues. CDR3 coding DNA: TGTGCCAGCAGTTACTCCCCACCAGGCAATGAGCAGTTCTTC. It specifies CASSYSPPGNEQFF.

This clonotype has a count of ten or more. The genes are TRBV14 and TRBJ2-7, with 9 bases identical to TRBD2. V gave up 4 bases and J gave up 2 bases; unmatched junction bases: 9. The CDR3 has 16 amino acids. The germline V gene has CDR1 SGHDN and CDR2 FVKESK. The chain's CDR3 is CASSLISGSLTYEQYF. CDR3 sequence (DNA): TGTGCCAGCAGCCTGATTAGCGGGAGCTTAACCTACGAGCAGTACTTC.

This clonotype turned up a few times. The V and J genes are TRBV28 and TRBJ2-3; D is ambiguous. The germline V and J ends were trimmed by 4 bases and 2 bases, with 10 bases remaining between them. Germline assignment: CDR1 MDHEN and CDR2 SYDVKM. The CDR3 totals 14 residues. This chain's CDR3 is CASSSRFPTDTQYF. CDR3 DNA: TGTGCCAGCAGTTCCCGGTTCCCCACAGATACGCAGTATTTT.